Shown below are 3 T cell receptor beta chains from a single sample sequenced in a study of OX40 agonist ivuxolimab in advanced cancers. The table came from immunoSEQ multiplex PCR; TCRdb's copy has only in-frame clones and leaves some out. This table holds 55,000 to 70,000 clones, nearly 90% found once. The specimen was CD4+ or CD8+ T cells sorted from blood, collected in a trial of the OX40 agonist ivuxolimab. The receptor source for this set is an adult with an advanced solid tumor such as melanoma, head and neck, liver or kidney cancer.

The chain links TRBV7-2 to TRBJ2-7; maybe TRBD2 (6 bases). CDR3 size: 13 residues. V was shortened by 5 bases and J by 3 bases, with 11 bases between the two germline ends. Germline V CDR1 and CDR2: SGHTA, FQGNSA. CDR3 coding DNA: TGTGCCAGCAGCAGAGGGACTCTCTACGAGCAGTACTTC. Protein product: CASSRGTLYEQYF.

In this sample, this clone turned up once. The CDR3 is CASSTLTGKPPYGYTF. The CDR3, as DNA: TGTGCCAGCAGCACCTTGACAGGGAAACCCCCCTATGGCTACACCTTC. This sequence joins TRBV11-2 and TRBJ1-2; 7 nucleotides match TRBD1. The CDR3 has 16 residues. Germline loops: CDR1 SGHAT, CDR2 FQNNGV. V gave up 5 bases and J gave up 4 bases; unmatched junction bases: 13. Full variable domain (remainder filled in from reference TRBV11-2 and TRBJ1-2): EAGVAQSPRYKIIEKRQSVAFWCNPISGHATLYWYQQILGQGPKLLIQFQNNGVVDDSQLPKDRFSAERLKGVDSTLKIQPAKLEDSAVYLCASSTLTGKPPYGYTFGSGTRLTVV.

The chain couples TRBV7-2 to TRBJ2-7; 10 nucleotides match TRBD2. With 0 bases clipped from V and 9 bases from J, the junction kept 5 bases outside the gene matches. CDR1 and CDR2 from the germline V gene are SGHTA and FQGNSA. The CDR3 extends over 14 amino acids. DNA for the CDR3: TGTGCCAGCAGCTTAGCAGCGGGAGGGGGGGGGCAGTACTTC. Amino acids: CASSLAAGGGGQYF. Complete variable domain (other parts from reference TRBV7-2 and TRBJ2-7): GAGVSQSPSNKVTEKGKDVELRCDPISGHTALYWYRQSLGQGLEFLIYFQGNSAPDKSGLPSDRFSAERTGGSVSTLTIQRTQQEDSAVYLCASSLAAGGGGQYFGPGTRLTVT.